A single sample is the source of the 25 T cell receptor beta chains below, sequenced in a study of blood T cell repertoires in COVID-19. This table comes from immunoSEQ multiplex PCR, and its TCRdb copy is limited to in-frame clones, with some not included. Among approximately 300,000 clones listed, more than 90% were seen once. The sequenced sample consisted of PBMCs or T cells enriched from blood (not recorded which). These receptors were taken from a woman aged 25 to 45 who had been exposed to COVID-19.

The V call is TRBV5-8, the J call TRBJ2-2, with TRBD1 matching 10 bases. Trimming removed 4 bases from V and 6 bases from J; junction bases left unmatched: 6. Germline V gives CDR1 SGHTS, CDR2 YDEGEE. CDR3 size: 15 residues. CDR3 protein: CASSVTGGEAGELFF. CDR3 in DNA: TGTGCCAGCAGCGTGACAGGGGGCGAGGCCGGGGAGCTGTTTTTT. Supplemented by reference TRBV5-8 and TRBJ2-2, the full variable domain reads EAGVTQSPTHLIKTRGQQATLRCSPISGHTSVYWYQQALGLGLQFLLWYDEGEERNRGNFPPRFSGRQFPNYSSELNVNALELEDSALYLCASSVTGGEAGELFFGEGSRLTVL.

The CDR3 sequence is CASQTGPGGNTIYF. DNA of the CDR3: TGTGCCAGCCAGACGGGTCCGGGGGGAAACACCATATATTTT. This rearrangement joins TRBV9 to TRBJ1-3; D gene uncertain. Trimming cost V 7 bases and J 4 bases, with 15 bases left between them. This CDR3 comprises 14 residues. Germline loops: CDR1 SGDLS, CDR2 YYNGEE. Full variable domain (rest looked up from reference TRBV9 and TRBJ1-3): DSGVTQTPKHLITATGQRVTLRCSPRSGDLSVYWYQQSLDQGLQFLIQYYNGEERAKGNILERFSAQQFPDLHSELNLSSLELGDSALYFCASQTGPGGNTIYFGEGSWLTVV.

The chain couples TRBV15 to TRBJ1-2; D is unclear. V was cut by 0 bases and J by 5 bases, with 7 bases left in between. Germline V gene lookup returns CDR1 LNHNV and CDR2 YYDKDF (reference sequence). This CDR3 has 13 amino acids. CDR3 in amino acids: CATSRDRGYGYTF. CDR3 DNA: TGTGCCACCAGCAGAGATCGAGGGTATGGCTACACCTTC.

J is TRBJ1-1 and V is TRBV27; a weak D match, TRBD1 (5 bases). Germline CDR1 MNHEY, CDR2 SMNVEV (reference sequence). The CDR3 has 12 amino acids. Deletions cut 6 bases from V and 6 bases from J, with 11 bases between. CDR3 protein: CASSFRVSEAFF. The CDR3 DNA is TGTGCCAGCAGCTTCAGGGTCTCTGAAGCTTTCTTT.

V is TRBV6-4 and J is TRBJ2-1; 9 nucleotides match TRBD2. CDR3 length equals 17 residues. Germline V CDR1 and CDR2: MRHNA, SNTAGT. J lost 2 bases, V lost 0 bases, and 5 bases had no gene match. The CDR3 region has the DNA TGTGCCAGCAGTGACTCGGGGCGGGGGGGCACCTACAATGAGCAGTTCTTC. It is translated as CASSDSGRGGTYNEQFF.

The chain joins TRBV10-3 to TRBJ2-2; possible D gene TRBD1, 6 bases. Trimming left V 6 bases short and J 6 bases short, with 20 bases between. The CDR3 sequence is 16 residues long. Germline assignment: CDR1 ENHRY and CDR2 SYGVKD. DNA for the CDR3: TGTGCCATCAGCCAACGACAGGAGGATGGATCCGGGGAGCTGTTTTTT. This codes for CAISQRQEDGSGELFF.

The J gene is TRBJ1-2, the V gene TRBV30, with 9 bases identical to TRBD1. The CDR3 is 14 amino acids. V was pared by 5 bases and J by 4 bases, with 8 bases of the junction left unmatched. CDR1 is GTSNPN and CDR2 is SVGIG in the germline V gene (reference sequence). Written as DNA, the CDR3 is TGTGCCTGGTCGGGACAGGGAAACTTCTATGGCTACACCTTC. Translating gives CAWSGQGNFYGYTF.

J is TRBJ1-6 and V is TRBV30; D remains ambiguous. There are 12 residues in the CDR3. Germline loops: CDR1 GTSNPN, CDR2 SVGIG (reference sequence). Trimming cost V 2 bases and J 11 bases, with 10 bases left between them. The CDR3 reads CAWSMLLAPLHF. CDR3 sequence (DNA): TGTGCCTGGAGTATGCTACTGGCACCCCTCCACTTT.

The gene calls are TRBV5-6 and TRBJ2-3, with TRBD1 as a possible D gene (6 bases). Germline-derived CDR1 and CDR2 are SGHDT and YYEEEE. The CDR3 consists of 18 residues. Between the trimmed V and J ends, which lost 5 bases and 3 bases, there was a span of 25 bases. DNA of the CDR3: TGTGCCAGCAGGGGATGGAGCGTGGGGGCCATACGTACAGATACGCAGTATTTT. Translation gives CASRGWSVGAIRTDTQYF.

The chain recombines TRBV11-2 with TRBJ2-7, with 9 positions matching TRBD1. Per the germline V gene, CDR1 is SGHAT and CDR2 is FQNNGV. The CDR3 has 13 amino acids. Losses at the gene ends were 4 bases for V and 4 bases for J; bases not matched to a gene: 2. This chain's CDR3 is CASSYGTGYEQYF. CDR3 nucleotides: TGTGCCAGCAGCTACGGGACAGGGTACGAGCAGTACTTC.

CDR3 region: CSVPDSGGSFYNEQFF. The CDR3 DNA is TGCAGCGTACCCGATAGCGGGGGGTCGTTTTACAATGAGCAGTTCTTC. The chain links TRBV29-1 to TRBJ2-1; 10 positions agree with TRBD2. With V trimmed by 6 bases and J by 4 bases, 12 bases remained unmatched. This CDR3 spans 16 amino acids. CDR1 and CDR2 from the germline V gene are SQVTM and ANQGSEA.

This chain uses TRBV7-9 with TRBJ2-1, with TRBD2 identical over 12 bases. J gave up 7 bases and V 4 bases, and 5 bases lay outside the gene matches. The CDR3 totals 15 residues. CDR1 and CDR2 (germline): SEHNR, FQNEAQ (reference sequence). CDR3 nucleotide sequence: TGTGCCAGCAGCTCAGGACTAGCGGGGAAGAATGAGCAGTTCTTC. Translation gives CASSSGLAGKNEQFF.

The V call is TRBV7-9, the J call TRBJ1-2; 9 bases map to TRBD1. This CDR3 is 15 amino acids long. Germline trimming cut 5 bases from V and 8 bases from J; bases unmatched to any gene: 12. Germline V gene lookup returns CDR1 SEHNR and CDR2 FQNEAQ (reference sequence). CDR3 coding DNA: TGTGCCAGCAGCCCCGCCTACAGGGGGCTAAGGGGCTACACCTTC. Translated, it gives CASSPAYRGLRGYTF. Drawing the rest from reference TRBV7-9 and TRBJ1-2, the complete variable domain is DTGVSQNPRHKITKRGQNVTFRCDPISEHNRLYWYRQTLGQGPEFLTYFQNEAQLEKSRLLSDRFSAERPKGSFSTLEIQRTEQGDSAMYLCASSPAYRGLRGYTFGSGTRLTVV.

CDR3 bases: TGTGCCACCAGCAGAGCCGGGACAGGGGGCTTGGACGAGCAGTACTTC. Protein: CATSRAGTGGLDEQYF. The gene calls are TRBV15 and TRBJ2-7; 12 nucleotides align to TRBD1. From germline, CDR1 is LNHNV and CDR2 YYDKDF (reference sequence). V shed 1 base, J shed 5 bases, and the junction held 6 bases outside the gene matches. The length of the CDR3 is 16 residues.

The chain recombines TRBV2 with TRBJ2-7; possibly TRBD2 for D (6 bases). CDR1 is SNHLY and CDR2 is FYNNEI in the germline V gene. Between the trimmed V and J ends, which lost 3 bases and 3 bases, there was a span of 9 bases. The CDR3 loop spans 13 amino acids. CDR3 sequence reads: CASSDGGYYEQYF. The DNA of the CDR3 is TGTGCCAGCAGTGACGGAGGGTACTACGAGCAGTACTTC.

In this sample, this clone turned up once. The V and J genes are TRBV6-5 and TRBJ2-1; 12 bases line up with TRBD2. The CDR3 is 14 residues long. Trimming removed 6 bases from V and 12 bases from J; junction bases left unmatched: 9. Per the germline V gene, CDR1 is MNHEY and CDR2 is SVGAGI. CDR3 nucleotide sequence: TGTGCCAGCAGCCCCCTAGCGGGGGGGCCTTGGCAGTTCTTC. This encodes CASSPLAGGPWQFF.

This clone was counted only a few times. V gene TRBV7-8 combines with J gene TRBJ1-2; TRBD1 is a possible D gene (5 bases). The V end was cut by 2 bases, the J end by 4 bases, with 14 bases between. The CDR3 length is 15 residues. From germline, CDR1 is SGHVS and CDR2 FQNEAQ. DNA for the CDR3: TGTGCCAGCAGCTTACGTGTGGGGGGAGGCTATGGCTACACCTTC. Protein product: CASSLRVGGGYGYTF.

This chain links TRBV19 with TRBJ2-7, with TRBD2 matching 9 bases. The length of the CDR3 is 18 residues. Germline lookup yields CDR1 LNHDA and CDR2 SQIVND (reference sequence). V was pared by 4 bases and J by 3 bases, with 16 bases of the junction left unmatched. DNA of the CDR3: TGTGCCAGTAGTACCCCCCTCGGGCGGGGGGGAATCCTCTACGAGCAGTACTTC. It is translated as CASSTPLGRGGILYEQYF.

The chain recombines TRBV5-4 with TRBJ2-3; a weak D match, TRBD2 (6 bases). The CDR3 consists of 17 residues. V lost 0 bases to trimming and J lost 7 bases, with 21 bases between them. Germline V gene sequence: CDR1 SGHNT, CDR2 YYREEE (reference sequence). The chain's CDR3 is CASSLGPGSSWSYTQYF. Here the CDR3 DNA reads TGTGCCAGCAGCTTGGGGCCCGGGAGCTCGTGGTCGTATACGCAGTATTTT.

The CDR3 nucleotides are TGCGCCAGCAGCCGATGGCATTTAAACTATGGCTACACCTTC. Encoded protein: CASSRWHLNYGYTF. The chain joins TRBV4-3 to TRBJ1-2; D gene ambiguous. Germline CDR1 is LGHNA and CDR2 is YSLEER. V was clipped by 4 bases and J by 2 bases, with 11 bases between them. The CDR3 is 14 residues long.

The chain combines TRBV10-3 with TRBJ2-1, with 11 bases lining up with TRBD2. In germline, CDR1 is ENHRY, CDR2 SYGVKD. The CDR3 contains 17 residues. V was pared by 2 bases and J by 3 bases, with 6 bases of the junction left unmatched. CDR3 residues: CAISERLLAGGYNEQFF. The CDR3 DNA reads TGTGCCATCAGTGAGCGGCTTCTAGCGGGGGGCTACAATGAGCAGTTCTTC.

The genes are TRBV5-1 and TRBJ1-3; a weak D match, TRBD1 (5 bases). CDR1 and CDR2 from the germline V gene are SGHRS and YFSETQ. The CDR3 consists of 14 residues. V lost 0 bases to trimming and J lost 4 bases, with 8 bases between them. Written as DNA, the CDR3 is TGCGCCAGCAGCTTGGCAGGGCGAGGAAACACCATATATTTT. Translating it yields CASSLAGRGNTIYF.

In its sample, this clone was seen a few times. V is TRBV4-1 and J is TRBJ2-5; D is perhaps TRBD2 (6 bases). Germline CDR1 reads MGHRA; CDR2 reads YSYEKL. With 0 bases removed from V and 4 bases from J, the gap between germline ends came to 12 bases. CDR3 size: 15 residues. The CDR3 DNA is TGCGCCAGCAGCCAAGAGGTGCGGGACCGAGAGACCCAGTACTTC. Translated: CASSQEVRDRETQYF.

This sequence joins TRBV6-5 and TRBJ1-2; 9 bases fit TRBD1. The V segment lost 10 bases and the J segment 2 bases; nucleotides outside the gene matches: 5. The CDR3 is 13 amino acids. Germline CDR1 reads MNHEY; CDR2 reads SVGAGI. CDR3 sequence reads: CATRTGVNYGYTF. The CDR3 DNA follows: TGTGCCACCAGGACAGGGGTAAACTATGGCTACACCTTC.

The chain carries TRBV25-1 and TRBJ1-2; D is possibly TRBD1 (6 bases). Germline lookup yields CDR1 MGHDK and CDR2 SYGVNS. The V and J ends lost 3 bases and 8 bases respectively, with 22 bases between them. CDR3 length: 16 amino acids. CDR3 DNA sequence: TGTGCCAGCAGTGAGCTCGTTAATACAGGGAACCCGGGCTACACCTTC. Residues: CASSELVNTGNPGYTF.